This T cell receptor beta chain originates from a study of beta chain features in type 1 diabetes. General study results and limits: A moderate, significant TCRB CDR3 shortening appeared in type 1 diabetes across four CD4+ subsets.

As regards this clone: Antigen: not known.

The V gene's germline CDR1 is SGHRS and CDR2 YFSETQ. This CDR3 comprises 17 residues. The V gene end was trimmed by 5 bases and the J gene end by 4 bases; junction bases not matched to a gene: 13. Expressed TCRB transcripts were sequenced after all isolated RNA was converted to cDNA. Using immunoSEQ multiplex PCR, the repertoire was profiled, and TCRdb retains in-frame clones only, with some absent. This sample has about 650,000 clones; 9.5% to 15% occur once, and the top ten carry more than 0.095%. This chain uses TRBV5-1 with TRBJ2-3; TRBD1 matches 10 bases. The TCR originated in a man aged 25-45 years with type 1 diabetes. Sequenced: naive CD4+ T cells from blood. CDR3 in DNA: TGCGCCAGCAGACCGGGACAGGGGAAGGTGTCGGCAGATACGCAGTATTTT. Translated, it gives CASRPGQGKVSADTQYF. The variable domain in full, completed from reference TRBV5-1 and TRBJ2-3, reads KAGVTQTPRYLIKTRGQQVTLSCSPISGHRSVSWYQQTPGQGLQFLFEYFSETQRNKGNFPGRFSGRQFSNSRSEMNVSTLELGDSALYLCASRPGQGKVSADTQYFGPGTRLTVL.